This paragraph covers one TCR beta chain sequence. Its antigen is currently not known. There are no base qualities to consult, and no much larger clone falls within one base. This sample is drawn from a study of cytomegalovirus exposure and HLA in healthy donors (TCRdb year 2017). Describing the broader study: In an earlier analysis of under 750 of the donors, around 290 Gb of sequence data and roughly 100 million unique TCR beta sequences from about 179 million T cells were reported. An early release that covered about 600 HLA-typed donors contained about 290 gigabases of sequencing data and about 93 million unique TCR sequences. Among the roughly 390 genotyped donors, about 85% belonged to the genetic ancestry cluster associated with self-reported Caucasian donors. The study aimed to test whether signatures of past pathogen exposure could be identified by cataloging public T cell receptors. The study profiled the T cell repertoires of 666 subjects by immunosequencing and related them to cytomegalovirus serostatus. In addition to the first cohort of hundreds of subjects, a separate validation cohort of 100 to 150 different subjects was used. To predict cytomegalovirus infection status, the study combined high-throughput TCR immunosequencing, statistical association of individual TCRs with disease status, and machine learning. A later analysis re-examined previously published TCR beta repertoires from over 500 donors and added high-resolution HLA genotyping to investigate patterns of TCR occurrence. Rather than using new phenotypic data, the later analysis identified candidate immune exposures from TCR beta sequences and from how often those sequences occurred across donors. In an earlier analysis of 500 to 650 of the donors, high-throughput TCR beta sequencing was used to judge whether each TCR beta V gene segment behaved as functional or pseudogenic. Donor age, sex, ethnicity and CMV serostatus were compiled alongside the repertoire data. Genome-wide SNP genotypes for about 55% of the 666 donors were used in a later genetic analysis, which treated that subset as a discovery cohort. All discovery cohort repertoires had been generated using a single sequencing platform. HLA typing included class I and class II loci at four-digit resolution. The number of donors typed differed by locus, with about 620-630 for A, B, C, DRB1 and DQB1, more than 500 for DQA1, 600 to 610 for DPA1, and roughly 450 for DPB1. Roughly five DR-DQ haplotypes were handled as single units for association and clustering because linkage in the cohort was strong. Among some 400 genotyped donors of the cohort, an average of around 240,000 unique TCR beta nucleotide sequences were sequenced per donor, roughly 18% of them non-productive. Overall results and qualifications from the work: In a later analysis, most CMV-associated TCR beta chains were found to appear HLA-restricted, with HLA associations seemingly driven largely by CMV exposure. Most TCR sequences were seen in very few donors, while some public TCRs were found in many individuals. A later genetic analysis associated a missense DCLRE1C variant with V-gene and J-gene trimming of TCR beta chains, and an independent cohort replicated the association. In a later analysis, HLA-associated TCR beta chains showed more clonal expansion and lower generation probabilities than non-associated chains that were equally common. Linkage disequilibrium might explain the correlated functional status among segregating V segments, but an unknown experimental factor could not be excluded. A few of the identified cytomegalovirus-associated TCR beta chains were confirmed in vitro to be specific for cytomegalovirus antigens. The 87-base-pair reads could not distinguish some IMGT-functional V segments, including TRBV6-2 and TRBV6-3, so those segments were excluded. A later analysis reported that several top co-occurrence clusters appeared linked to parvovirus B19, influenza, CMV and Epstein-Barr virus. In this cohort, only TCR beta chains were sequenced, and detectable features were limited by the absence of alpha or paired-chain data. It was suggested by the authors that the approach could potentially be generalized to other disease states and immunological phenotypes. A later analysis found that TCR association rates varied across HLA loci, with DRB1 alleles showing the most associated TCRs and HLA-C alleles the fewest. Because HLA typing was missing for some donors at each locus, association tests included only the typed subset. The study gave a list of around 170 TCR beta chains associated with cytomegalovirus. A further reported finding was that TCR beta sequences accurately predicted the HLA-A and HLA-B alleles for most subjects in the first cohort. Presence/absence analyses assumed roughly uniform sequencing depth across donors, an assumption that may not hold. A cluster of highly shared sequence variants was judged likely to represent a technical artifact of the sequencing pipeline. Assigning TCR associations to individual alleles was difficult when HLA alleles, especially DR and DQ, strongly co-occurred. CMV serostatus was the only immune exposure information available for the cohort. Cytomegalovirus status was reported to be diagnosed by the classifier with high specificity and sensitivity in both the original and validation cohorts. In a later analysis, 16,951 TCR beta sequences were associated with specific HLA alleles at a false discovery rate of 0.05. Over 15 rarely observed V segments, including chromosome 9 orphons, were excluded from the earlier analysis of several hundred of the donors because counts were too low. In an earlier analysis of 450 to 750 of the donors, most TCR beta V segments appeared in productive rearrangements about 87% or about 30% of the time, broadly matching IMGT annotations. Compared with the approximately 700-donor mean, donors in an Asian-associated ancestry cluster had fewer N-insertions in productive TCRs, according to a later genetic analysis.

Cut back by 6 bases and 1 base, the V and J ends lie 16 bases apart. The germline V gene yields SQVTM for CDR1 and ANQGSEA for CDR2. From the cysteine through the phenylalanine, the CDR3 covers 14 amino acids. Of all the DNA, just the CDR3 is kept, 42 bases in frame from base 1. The cohort comprised several hundred healthy bone marrow donors. Cohort members were all nominally healthy when sampled, although unrecorded immune exposures were likely present. The donor was CMV seronegative and was included in the group of several hundred seronegative cohort members. Every donor gave a peripheral blood sample, and the peripheral blood mononuclear cells from that sample were used for TCR beta sequencing. The Qiagen DNeasy Blood Extraction Kit was used to extract genomic DNA from the blood cell samples. Receptor amplification or capture employed the immunoSEQ multiplex PCR assay. For the multiplex PCR, a mixture combining 60 forward primers for TCR Vbeta segments and 13 reverse primers for TCR Jbeta segments was used. The CDR3 region of rearranged TCR beta genes was amplified from genomic DNA with a multiplex PCR assay. The Illumina HiSeq System was used to sequence the amplified TCR beta libraries as 87-base-pair reads. Per the original workflow: A later analysis counted approximately 76 million unique TCR beta chains across the 600 to 850 repertoires, and 10 million to 11 million of these chains were shared by at least two donors. Raw reads were error-corrected and collapsed into unique sequences with a nearest-neighbor algorithm that merged closely related sequences to remove PCR and sequencing errors. CDR3 sequences were aligned to IMGT reference sequences to assign V, D and J gene segments. Each retained sequence needed at least a six-nucleotide match to both a V gene segment and a J gene segment. Rearrangements were classified as productive when the CDR3 lacked stop codons and remained in frame with V and J, and all other rearrangements were classified as non-productive. CDR3 was defined according to IMGT convention as the region running from the second conserved V-encoded cysteine to the conserved J-encoded phenylalanine. Sequences without an unambiguous match to a single V gene segment were excluded from the earlier analysis of about 600 of the donors. In an earlier analysis of roughly 500 of the donors, V segments were called functional above 56.7% productive rearrangements and were called segregating when the between-donor standard deviation exceeded 5%. To diagnose cytomegalovirus status from the catalog of TCR beta chain sequences, a statistical classification framework was built. A later analysis assigned V and J genes by comparing TCR nucleotide sequences with IMGT/GENE-DB human TR gene sequences. In a later analysis, CDR3 sequences and most-parsimonious VDJ recombination scenarios were assigned using the TCRdist pipeline. A later analysis defined each TCR beta chain by its CDR3 amino acid sequence plus V-gene family, and excluded reads lacking a unique V-gene family. As a way to deal with suspected cross-contamination and a sequencing artifact, a later analysis dropped 500 to 700 nucleotide sequences that were highly shared and had low generation probability. A later analysis calculated a clonal expansion index for each public chain from normalized within-repertoire ranks of inferred template counts. Generation probabilities in a later analysis came from a VDJ recombination model fitted to out-of-frame rearrangements, and those results were checked against IGoR. Hypergeometric tests were used in a later analysis to score TCR-TCR, TCR-HLA and TCR-CMV co-occurrence, with a repertoire-size bias correction applied to the TCR pairs. False discovery rates were estimated in a later analysis by permuting HLA or CMV assignments 20 times. In a later analysis, co-occurring TCRs were grouped using DBSCAN, and TCRdist sequence similarity was added for clustering within HLA-allele-positive subsets. Co-occurrence clustering excluded repertoires with fewer than 30,000 or more than 120,000 public chains, plus five with anomalous nucleotide sharing. In TCRdb, the immuneACCESS table is reduced to in-frame sequences with V and J assigned. These tables do not hold every clone; where another copy was compared, an unresolved V gene accounts for under half, and the others remain unexplained. V, J and clone size were drawn from that table, and D and trimming were deduced from the DNA. The sample records approximately 52,000 clones, 75% to 80% of which are singletons. The ten largest account for around 2.5% of the sample.

This clonotype was sampled from a female donor in good health and CMV-seronegative. Sequences were obtained from PBMCs. This chain joins TRBV29-1 to TRBJ2-7; TRBD1 is perhaps the D gene, given 6 matching bases. The CDR3 protein is CSVNRAPQSYEQYF. The nucleotide sequence reads TGCAGCGTAAACAGGGCCCCCCAATCCTACGAGCAGTACTTC.